This T cell receptor beta chain stems from a study of cytomegalovirus exposure and HLA in healthy donors. General study points: Analysis performed later showed TCR beta chains linked to HLA being more clonally expanded than equally common others. Most TCR beta V segments were productive about 90% or about 30% of the time in an earlier analysis. In a later analysis, CMV-associated beta chains were mostly HLA-associated, it appeared. A later analysis found TCR association rates differed by HLA locus, highest for DRB1 and lowest for HLA-C.

This PCR relied on a set of 60 Vbeta primers and 13 Jbeta primers. Profiling relied on immunoSEQ multiplex PCR, and the TCRdb table lists in-frame clones only, not all of them. Altogether about 200,000 clones are present, roughly 77% being singletons, with the ten largest covering around 0.42%. With regard to this clone: The target antigen is unknown.

V lost 7 bases and J 0 bases, leaving 9 bases between the germline ends. The germline gives CDR1 SNHLY, CDR2 FYNNEI. There are 14 residues in the CDR3. The rearrangement uses TRBV2 and TRBJ2-2; D is unclear. Sequences were obtained from PBMCs. The receptor was derived from a male donor in good health and CMV-seropositive. The CDR3 bases are TGTGCCAGCACGGCGGTCCCGAACACCGGGGAGCTGTTTTTT. Its translation: CASTAVPNTGELFF. Together with reference TRBV2 and TRBJ2-2, the CDR3 gives the full variable domain: EPEVTQTPSHQVTQMGQEVILRCVPISNHLYFYWYRQILGQKVEFLVSFYNNEISEKSEIFDDQFSVERPDGSNFTLKIRSTKLEDSAMYFCASTAVPNTGELFFGEGSRLTVL.